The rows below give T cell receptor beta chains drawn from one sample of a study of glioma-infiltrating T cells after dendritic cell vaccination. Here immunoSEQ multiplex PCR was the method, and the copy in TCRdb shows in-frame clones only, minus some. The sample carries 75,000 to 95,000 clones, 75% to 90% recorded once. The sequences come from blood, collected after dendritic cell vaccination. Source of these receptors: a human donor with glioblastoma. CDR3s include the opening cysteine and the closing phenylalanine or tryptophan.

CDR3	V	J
CATSRGQGRETQYF	TRBV15	TRBJ2-5
CASSEHLGGLGDQETQYF	TRBV10-2	TRBJ2-5
CASSSDQGAATEAFF	TRBV7-6	TRBJ1-1
CASSTQSDTQYF	TRBV5-1	TRBJ2-3
CASSETSGWAGETQYF	TRBV9	TRBJ2-5
CASSRGQKNAEAFF	TRBV6-5	TRBJ1-1
CASSPFSRENTEAFF	TRBV18	TRBJ1-1
CASSEERGGTDTQYF	TRBV6-1	TRBJ2-3
CASSEGQFKETQYF	TRBV6-1	TRBJ2-5
CASNGQAGTDTQYF	TRBV5-1	TRBJ2-3
CASSLEASAPLHF	TRBV5-1	TRBJ1-6
CASSSQESSGNTIYF	TRBV18	TRBJ1-3
CASSPTAGSYNSPLHF	TRBV5-4	TRBJ1-6
CASSYPGYGYTF	TRBV7-9	TRBJ1-2
CASSRRQGVTGELFF	TRBV5-1	TRBJ2-2